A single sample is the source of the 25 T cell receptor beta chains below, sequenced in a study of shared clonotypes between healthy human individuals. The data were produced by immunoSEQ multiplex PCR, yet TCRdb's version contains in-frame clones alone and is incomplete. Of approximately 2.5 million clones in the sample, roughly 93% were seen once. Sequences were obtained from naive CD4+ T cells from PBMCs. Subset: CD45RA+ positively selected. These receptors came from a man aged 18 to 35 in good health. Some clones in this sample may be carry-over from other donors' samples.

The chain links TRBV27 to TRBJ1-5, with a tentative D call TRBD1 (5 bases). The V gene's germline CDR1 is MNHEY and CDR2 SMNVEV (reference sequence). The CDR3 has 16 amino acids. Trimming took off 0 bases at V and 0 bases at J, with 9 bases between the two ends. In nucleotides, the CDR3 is TGTGCCAGCAGTTTATCGGGGGGATATAGCAATCAGCCCCAGCATTTT. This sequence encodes CASSLSGGYSNQPQHF.

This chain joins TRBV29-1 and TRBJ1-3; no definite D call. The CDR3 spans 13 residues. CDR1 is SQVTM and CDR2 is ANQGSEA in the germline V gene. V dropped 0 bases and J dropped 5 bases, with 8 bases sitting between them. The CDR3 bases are TGCAGCGTTGAAGATGCAGGCAGAAACACCATATATTTT. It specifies CSVEDAGRNTIYF.

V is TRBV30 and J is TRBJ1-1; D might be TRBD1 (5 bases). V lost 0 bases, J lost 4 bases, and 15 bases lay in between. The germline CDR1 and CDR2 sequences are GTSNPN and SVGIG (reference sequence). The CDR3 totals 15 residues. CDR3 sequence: CAWSVGVNRGTEAFF. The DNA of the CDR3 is TGTGCCTGGAGTGTAGGGGTTAATAGGGGCACTGAAGCTTTCTTT.

Written as DNA, the CDR3 is TGTGCCAGCAGCCCAGCAGGGACAGTCGGCGAAAAACTGTTTTTT. Translation gives CASSPAGTVGEKLFF. The chain links TRBV28 to TRBJ1-4; 7 positions agree with TRBD1. Per germline, CDR1 MDHEN and CDR2 SYDVKM. The CDR3 extends over 15 amino acids. V lost 6 bases, J lost 8 bases, and 12 bases stayed unmatched.

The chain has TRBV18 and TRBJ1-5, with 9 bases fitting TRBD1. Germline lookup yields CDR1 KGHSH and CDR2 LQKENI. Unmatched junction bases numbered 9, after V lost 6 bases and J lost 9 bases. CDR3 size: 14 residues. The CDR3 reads CASSRGQGLMPQHF. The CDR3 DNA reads TGTGCCAGCTCCCGGGGACAGGGATTAATGCCCCAGCATTTT.

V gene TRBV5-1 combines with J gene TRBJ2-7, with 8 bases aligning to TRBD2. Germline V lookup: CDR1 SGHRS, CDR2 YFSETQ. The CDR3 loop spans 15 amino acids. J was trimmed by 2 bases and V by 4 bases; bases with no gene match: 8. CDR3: CASSPSSGHPYEQYF. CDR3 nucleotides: TGCGCCAGCAGCCCGTCTAGCGGGCACCCCTACGAGCAGTACTTC. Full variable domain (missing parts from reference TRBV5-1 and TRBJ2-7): KAGVTQTPRYLIKTRGQQVTLSCSPISGHRSVSWYQQTPGQGLQFLFEYFSETQRNKGNFPGRFSGRQFSNSRSEMNVSTLELGDSALYLCASSPSSGHPYEQYFGPGTRLTVT.

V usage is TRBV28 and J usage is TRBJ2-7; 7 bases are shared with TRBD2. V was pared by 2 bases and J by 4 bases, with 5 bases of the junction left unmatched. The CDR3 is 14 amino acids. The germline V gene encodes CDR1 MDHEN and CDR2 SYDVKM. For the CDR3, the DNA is TGTGCCAGCAGTTTAAGCGGGGCGGATTACGAGCAGTACTTC. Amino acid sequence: CASSLSGADYEQYF.

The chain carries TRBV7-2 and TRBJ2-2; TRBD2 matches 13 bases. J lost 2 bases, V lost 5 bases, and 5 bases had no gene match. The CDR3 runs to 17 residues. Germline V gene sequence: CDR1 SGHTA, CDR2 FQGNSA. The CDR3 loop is CASSTRTSGRNTGELFF. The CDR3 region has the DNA TGTGCCAGCAGCACCAGGACTAGCGGGAGAAACACCGGGGAGCTGTTTTTT. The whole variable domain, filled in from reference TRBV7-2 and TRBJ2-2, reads GAGVSQSPSNKVTEKGKDVELRCDPISGHTALYWYRQSLGQGLEFLIYFQGNSAPDKSGLPSDRFSAERTGGSVSTLTIQRTQQEDSAVYLCASSTRTSGRNTGELFFGEGSRLTVL.

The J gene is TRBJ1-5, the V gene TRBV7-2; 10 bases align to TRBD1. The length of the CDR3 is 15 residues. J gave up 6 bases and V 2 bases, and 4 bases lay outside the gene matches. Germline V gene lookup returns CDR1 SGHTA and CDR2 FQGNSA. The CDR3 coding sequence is TGTGCCAGCAGCTTAATGACAGGGGGCTTTCAGCCCCAGCATTTT. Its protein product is CASSLMTGGFQPQHF. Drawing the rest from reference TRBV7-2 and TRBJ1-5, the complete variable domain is GAGVSQSPSNKVTEKGKDVELRCDPISGHTALYWYRQSLGQGLEFLIYFQGNSAPDKSGLPSDRFSAERTGGSVSTLTIQRTQQEDSAVYLCASSLMTGGFQPQHFGDGTRLSIL.

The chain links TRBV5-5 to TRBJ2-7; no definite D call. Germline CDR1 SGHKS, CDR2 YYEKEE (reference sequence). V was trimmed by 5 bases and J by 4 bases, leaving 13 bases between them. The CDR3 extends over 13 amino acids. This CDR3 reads CASRTGPSYEQYF. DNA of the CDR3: TGTGCCAGCAGGACCGGGCCAAGTTACGAGCAGTACTTC.

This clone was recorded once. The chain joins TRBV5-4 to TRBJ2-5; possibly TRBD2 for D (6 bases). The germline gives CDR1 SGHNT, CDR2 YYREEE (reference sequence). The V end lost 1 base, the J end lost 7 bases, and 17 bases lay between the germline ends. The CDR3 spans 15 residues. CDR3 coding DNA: TGTGCCAGCAGCTTGAAGGACACCGGAGCGGGGACCCAGTACTTC. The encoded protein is CASSLKDTGAGTQYF. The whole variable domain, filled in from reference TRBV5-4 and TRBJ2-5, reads ETGVTQSPTHLIKTRGQQVTLRCSSQSGHNTVSWYQQALGQGPQFIFQYYREEENGRGNFPPRFSGLQFPNYSSELNVNALELDDSALYLCASSLKDTGAGTQYFGPGTRLLVL.

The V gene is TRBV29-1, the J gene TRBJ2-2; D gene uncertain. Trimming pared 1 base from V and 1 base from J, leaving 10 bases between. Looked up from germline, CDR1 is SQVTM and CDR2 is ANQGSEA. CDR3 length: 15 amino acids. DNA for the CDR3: TGCAGCGTTGAAGGATGGAAGGGGAACACCGGGGAGCTGTTTTTT. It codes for CSVEGWKGNTGELFF.

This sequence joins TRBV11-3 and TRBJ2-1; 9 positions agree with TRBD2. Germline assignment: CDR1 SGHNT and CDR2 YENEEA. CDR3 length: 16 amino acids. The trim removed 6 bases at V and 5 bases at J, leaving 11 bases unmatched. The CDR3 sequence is CASSLGGGRAHNEQFF. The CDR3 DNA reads TGTGCCAGCAGTCTAGGGGGCGGGAGGGCCCACAATGAGCAGTTCTTC.

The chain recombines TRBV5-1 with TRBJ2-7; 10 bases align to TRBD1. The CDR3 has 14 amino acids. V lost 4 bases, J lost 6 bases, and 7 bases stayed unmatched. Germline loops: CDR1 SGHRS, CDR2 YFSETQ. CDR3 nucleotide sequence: TGCGCCAGCAGCCTGGGACAGGGGTTCCTCGAGCAGTACTTC. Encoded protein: CASSLGQGFLEQYF.

CDR3 DNA: TGTGCCAGCAGCTTGGTAGTCGCGGGGGAGCAGTACTTC. Encoded protein: CASSLVVAGEQYF. V and J are TRBV5-8 and TRBJ2-7; D possibly corresponds to TRBD2 (6 bases). Trimming pared 0 bases from V and 7 bases from J, leaving 11 bases between. Per germline, CDR1 SGHTS and CDR2 YDEGEE. CDR3 length: 13 residues.

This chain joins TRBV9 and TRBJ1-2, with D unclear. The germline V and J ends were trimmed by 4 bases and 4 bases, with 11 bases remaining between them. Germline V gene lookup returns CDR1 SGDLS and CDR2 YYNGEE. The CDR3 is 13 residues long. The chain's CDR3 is CASSSDGFYGYTF. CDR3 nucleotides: TGTGCCAGCAGCTCGGACGGGTTCTATGGCTACACCTTC.

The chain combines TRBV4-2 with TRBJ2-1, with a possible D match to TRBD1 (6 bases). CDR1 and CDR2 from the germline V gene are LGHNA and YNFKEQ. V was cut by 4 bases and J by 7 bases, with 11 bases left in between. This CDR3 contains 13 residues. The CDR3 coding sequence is TGTGCCAGCAGCCCCAGAGGGGGAAATGAGCAGTTCTTC. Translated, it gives CASSPRGGNEQFF.

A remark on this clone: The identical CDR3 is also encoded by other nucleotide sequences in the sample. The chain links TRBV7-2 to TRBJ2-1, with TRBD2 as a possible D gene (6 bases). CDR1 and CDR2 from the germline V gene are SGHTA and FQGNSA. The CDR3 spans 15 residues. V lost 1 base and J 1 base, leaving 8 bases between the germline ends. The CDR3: CASSLGLASYNEQFF. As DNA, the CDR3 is TGTGCCAGCAGCTTAGGTCTAGCGTCCTACAATGAGCAGTTCTTC.

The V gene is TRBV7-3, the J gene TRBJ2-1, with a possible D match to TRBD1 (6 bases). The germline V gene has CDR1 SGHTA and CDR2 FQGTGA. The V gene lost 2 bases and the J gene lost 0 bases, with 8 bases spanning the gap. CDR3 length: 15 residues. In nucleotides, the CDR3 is TGTGCCAGCAGCTTATCGGACAGCTCCTACAATGAGCAGTTCTTC. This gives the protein CASSLSDSSYNEQFF.

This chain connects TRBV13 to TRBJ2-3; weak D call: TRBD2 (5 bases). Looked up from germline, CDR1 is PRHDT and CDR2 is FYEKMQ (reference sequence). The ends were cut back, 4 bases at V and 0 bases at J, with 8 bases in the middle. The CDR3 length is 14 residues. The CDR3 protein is CASSSPGSTDTQYF. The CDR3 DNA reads TGTGCCAGCAGCTCCCCGGGAAGCACAGATACGCAGTATTTT. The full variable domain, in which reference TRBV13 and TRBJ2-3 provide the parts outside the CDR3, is AAGVIQSPRHLIKEKRETATLKCYPIPRHDTVYWYQQGPGQDPQFLISFYEKMQSDKGSIPDRFSAQQFSDYHSELNMSSLELGDSALYFCASSSPGSTDTQYFGPGTRLTVL.

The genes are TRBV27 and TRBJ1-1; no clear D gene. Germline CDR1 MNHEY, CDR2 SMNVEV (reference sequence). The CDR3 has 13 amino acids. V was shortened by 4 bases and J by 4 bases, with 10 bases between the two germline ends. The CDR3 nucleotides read TGTGCCAGCAGTTCTGAGCGTAGCACTGAAGCTTTCTTT. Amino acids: CASSSERSTEAFF.

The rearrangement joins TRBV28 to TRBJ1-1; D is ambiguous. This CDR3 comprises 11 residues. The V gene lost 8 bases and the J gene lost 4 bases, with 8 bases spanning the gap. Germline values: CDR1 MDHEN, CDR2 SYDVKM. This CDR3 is CASGVLTEAFF. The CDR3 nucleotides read TGTGCCAGCGGGGTCCTCACTGAAGCTTTCTTT.

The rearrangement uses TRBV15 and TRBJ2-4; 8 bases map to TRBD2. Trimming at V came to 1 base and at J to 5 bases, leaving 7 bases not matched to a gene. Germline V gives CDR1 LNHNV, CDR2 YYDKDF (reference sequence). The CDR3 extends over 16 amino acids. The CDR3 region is CATSRGLAGPENIQYF. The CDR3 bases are TGTGCCACCAGCAGAGGGCTAGCGGGCCCGGAAAACATTCAGTACTTC. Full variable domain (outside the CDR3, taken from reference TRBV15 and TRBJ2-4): DAMVIQNPRYQVTQFGKPVTLSCSQTLNHNVMYWYQQKSSQAPKLLFHYYDKDFNNEADTPDNFQSRRPNTSFCFLDIRSPGLGDTAMYLCATSRGLAGPENIQYFGAGTRLSVL.

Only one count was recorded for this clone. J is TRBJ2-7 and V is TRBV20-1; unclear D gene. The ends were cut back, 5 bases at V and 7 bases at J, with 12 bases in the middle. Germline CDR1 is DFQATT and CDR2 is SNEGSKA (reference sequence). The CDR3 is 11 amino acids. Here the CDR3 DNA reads TGCAGTGCTGGTCCCGGTCGAGAGCAGTACTTC. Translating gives CSAGPGREQYF.

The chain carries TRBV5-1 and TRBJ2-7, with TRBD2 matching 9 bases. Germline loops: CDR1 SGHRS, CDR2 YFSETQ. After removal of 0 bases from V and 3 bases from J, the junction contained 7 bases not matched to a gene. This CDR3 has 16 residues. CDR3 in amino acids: CASSLVDVSGSYEQYF. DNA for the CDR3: TGCGCCAGCAGCTTGGTGGACGTTAGCGGGAGCTACGAGCAGTACTTC.